These T cell receptor beta chains were read from a single sample in a study of CD4 T cells in relation to SARS-CoV-2 and coronaviruses. Their recognized antigens are unknown. The assay was immunoSEQ multiplex PCR, and TCRdb's table has in-frame clones only and misses some. This sample has about 23,000 clones; 70% to 80% occur once, and the top ten carry about 14%. Sequencing input: CD4+ T cells from PBMCs, cultured in vitro. Source of these receptors: a human donor in good health. Each CDR3 is given with its conserved first and last residue.

TRBV6-1,TRBJ1-2,CASSATGPGYGYTF
TRBV3-1/TRBV3-2,TRBJ2-5,CASSSRLAGNQETQYF
TRBV3-1/TRBV3-2,TRBJ2-5,CASSQIEETQYF
TRBV19,TRBJ2-2,CASRTGTSGRNTGELFF
TRBV6-5,TRBJ1-2,CAGWGPRTNYGYTF
TRBV3-1/TRBV3-2,TRBJ2-1,CASSQENEQFF
TRBV30,TRBJ1-4,CAGGKGTGNEKLFF
TRBV9,TRBJ2-7,CASSPPASSYEQYF
TRBV5-4,TRBJ1-1,CASSLDRGLTEAFF
TRBV20-1,TRBJ2-7,CSASLGRLGEQYF
TRBV7-7,TRBJ2-2,CASSLLAGGTGELFF
TRBV28,TRBJ2-7,CASSFQRAGGYYEQYF
TRBV19,TRBJ1-5,CASSIAFNQPQHF